This T cell receptor beta chain was sequenced for a study of T cell repertoires in cytomegalovirus infection. As for the study in general: Use of recently identified HLA-C-restricted and well-studied HLA-B-restricted CMV epitopes was part of the study. The public TCR beta signatures pointed to both CMV infection and matching HLA type. Whole-study findings and limits: The ex vivo response was dominated by HLA-C-restricted CMV-specific TCR beta clonotypes. Cumulative frequency of public TCR beta families picked out carriers of CMV plus the relevant HLA.

Germline lookup yields CDR1 SGHKS and CDR2 YYEKEE (reference sequence). Trimming removed 7 bases at V and 2 bases at J, with 19 bases between. This CDR3 contains 15 residues. A note on this clonotype: The antigen is not known.

TCRdb redid the calling of the reads with MiXCR, one entry per CDR3 protein. The profile shows roughly 570,000 distinct CDR3 sequences, roughly 42% of them singletons. The V gene is TRBV5-5, the J gene TRBJ2-7; D perhaps matches TRBD2 (6 bases). This receptor was obtained from a human donor in good health (CMV status not recorded). Some clones in this sample may be carry-over from other donors' samples. The sample consisted of cultured PBMCs, taken from culture after CMV antigen stimulation. The CDR3 DNA follows: TGTGCCAGCGGCCCGGGACTCCCCGGTACCTACGAGCAGTACTTC. Translating gives CASGPGLPGTYEQYF.